These 25 T cell receptor beta chains were sequenced from one sample in a study of blood T cells in healthy people across ages. Then a second PCR, running roughly 7 to 11 cycles, was carried out with a sample-barcoded 5' primer and a J-beta primer mix. Using its own MiXCR run on the 5' RACE reads, TCRdb lists one record per CDR3 protein. The sample includes about 900,000 distinct CDR3 sequences, under 50% of them seen just once. What was sequenced was blood. These receptors were taken from a man under 40 in good health.

The genes are TRBV20-1 and TRBJ2-7, with TRBD2 matching 8 bases. This CDR3 is 15 amino acids long. CDR1 and CDR2 (germline): DFQATT, SNEGSKA (reference sequence). The V segment lost 2 bases and the J segment 0 bases; nucleotides outside the gene matches: 6. CDR3 nucleotide sequence: TGCAGTGCTAGAAGACGGGGGGGCGCCTCCTACGAGCAGTACTTC. Protein sequence: CSARRRGGASYEQYF.

This clonotype occurred a few times. Germline is not matched at one junction end, which may reflect a read error. The V call is TRBV12-3 or TRBV12-4, the J call TRBJ2-5, with D tentatively TRBD1 (5 bases). The tail of the sequence fits TRBJ2-7 better, so the J call may be wrong. CDR3 length: 12 residues. In DNA form, the CDR3 reads TGTGCCAGCAGCTTAGGGGTTGGCGAGCAGTACTTC. This gives the protein CASSLGVGEQYF.

The chain uses TRBV14 and TRBJ2-7; the match to TRBD1 covers 7 bases. CDR1 SGHDN and CDR2 FVKESK come from the germline V gene. CDR3 size: 14 residues. Trimming took 3 bases from V and 2 from J; bases not matched to a gene: 4. The CDR3 DNA reads as TGTGCCAGCAGCCACGAAACAGGGGCCTACGAGCAGTACTTC. Encoded protein: CASSHETGAYEQYF.

This clonotype was counted between two and nine times. The J gene is TRBJ2-5, the V gene TRBV4-1; D is undetermined. This CDR3 has 16 residues. Trimming took 1 base from V and 3 from J, leaving 15 bases between them. Germline CDR1 MGHRA, CDR2 YSYEKL. CDR3 residues: CASSQGFGQVEETQYF. DNA for the CDR3: TGCGCCAGCAGCCAAGGTTTTGGGCAGGTGGAAGAGACCCAGTACTTC.

The J gene is TRBJ2-7, the V gene TRBV19, with no clear D. The ends were cut back, 5 bases at V and 0 bases at J, with 14 bases in the middle. Looked up from germline, CDR1 is LNHDA and CDR2 is SQIVND (reference sequence). CDR3 length equals 15 residues. The CDR3 bases are TGTGCCAGTAGTGTTAGTCTACCCACCTCCTACGAGCAGTACTTC. Protein sequence: CASSVSLPTSYEQYF.

The J gene is TRBJ2-3, the V gene TRBV3-1; a possible D gene is TRBD2 (5 bases). Germline CDR1 is LGHDT and CDR2 is YNNKEL (reference sequence). With 1 base removed from V and 7 bases from J, the gap between germline ends came to 12 bases. The CDR3 totals 14 residues. This CDR3 is CASSQVASSNTQYF. CDR3 nucleotide sequence: TGTGCCAGCAGCCAAGTGGCTAGCTCAAATACGCAGTATTTT.

This clonotype was seen only a few times. V usage is TRBV4-1 and J usage is TRBJ1-5, with unresolved D. From germline, CDR1 is MGHRA and CDR2 YSYEKL. This CDR3 is built from 14 residues. Trimming removed 6 bases at V and 2 bases at J, with 11 bases between. CDR3 loop: CASSLNLGNQPQHF. The CDR3 DNA follows: TGCGCCAGCAGTCTTAACCTGGGCAATCAGCCCCAGCATTTT.

This CDR3 reads CASRVRGTNTEAFF. The CDR3 coding sequence is TGTGCCAGCAGAGTCCGGGGGACGAACACTGAAGCTTTCTTT. The chain carries TRBV12-3 or TRBV12-4 and TRBJ1-1, with a possible D match to TRBD1 (5 bases). Trimming took off 6 bases at V and 1 base at J, with 12 bases between the two ends. This CDR3 spans 14 amino acids.

CDR3 sequence reads: CASSPQGIPYEQYF. CDR3 DNA: TGTGCCAGCAGCCCACAGGGTATACCCTACGAGCAGTACTTC. The chain employs TRBV7-2 and TRBJ2-1; the D gene is possibly TRBD1 (6 bases). Judging by the DNA end, TRBJ2-7 fits better; the J call may be wrong. The CDR3 contains 14 residues. Germline V lookup: CDR1 SGHTA, CDR2 FQGNSA.

The genes are TRBV6-2 or TRBV6-3 and TRBJ2-5; D may be TRBD2 (6 bases). V lost 6 bases, J lost 9 bases, and 17 bases lay in between. Germline-derived CDR1 and CDR2 are MNHEY and SVGEGT. The CDR3 extends over 13 amino acids. CDR3 residues: CASSLTSYGSQYF. DNA of the CDR3: TGTGCCAGCAGCCTTACTAGCTACGGATCCCAGTACTTC.

This sequence joins TRBV19 and TRBJ1-1, with TRBD1 matching over 7 bases. J lost 6 bases, V lost 8 bases, and 9 bases had no gene match. Germline loops: CDR1 LNHDA, CDR2 SQIVND (reference sequence). This CDR3 region has 13 residues. The DNA of the CDR3 is TGTGCCAGTTCACGGAGGACAGGACCTGAAGCTTTCTTT. Translated: CASSRRTGPEAFF.

This clonotype was seen a handful of times. The J gene is TRBJ2-7, the V gene TRBV29-1, with TRBD1 identical over 9 bases. This CDR3 is 14 amino acids long. Germline CDR1 and CDR2: SQVTM and ANQGSEA. CDR3 sequence (DNA): TGCAGTACAGGGGGCTGGGGATCTTCCTACGAGCAGTACTTC. It is translated as CSTGGWGSSYEQYF.

The J gene is TRBJ2-5, the V gene TRBV5-1; 7 bases are a match to TRBD1. The J segment lost 3 bases and the V segment lost 4 bases, leaving 3 bases of the junction unmatched. CDR1 and CDR2 from the germline V gene are SGHRS and YFSETQ. The CDR3 has 13 residues. The CDR3 DNA follows: TGCGCCAGCAGCCACGGGACAGAAGAGACCCAGTACTTC. It encodes CASSHGTEETQYF.

This chain links TRBV4-2 with TRBJ1-2, with D uncertain. Germline V gene lookup returns CDR1 LGHNA and CDR2 YNFKEQ. The CDR3 spans 16 residues. The V end was cut by 4 bases, the J end by 0 bases, with 15 bases between. The DNA for the CDR3 is TGTGCCAGCAGCCTGAACGACGGCCCAGCTAACTATGGCTACACCTTC. Amino acid sequence: CASSLNDGPANYGYTF.

The chain uses TRBV20-1 and TRBJ1-6; tentative D call: TRBD1 (6 bases). The CDR3 runs 16 residues. The ends were cut back, 0 bases at V and 4 bases at J, with 13 bases in the middle. Germline assignment: CDR1 DFQATT and CDR2 SNEGSKA (reference sequence). The CDR3 loop reads CSARDRGHTYNSPLHF. CDR3 in DNA: TGCAGTGCTAGAGATCGGGGGCACACGTATAATTCACCCCTCCACTTT.

About this clonotype: The junction departs from germline at one end; a sequencing error may be responsible. The V gene is TRBV29-1, the J gene TRBJ2-1, with a tentative D call TRBD2 (7 bases). Germline V gene data show CDR1 as SQVTM and CDR2 as ANQGSEA. This CDR3 region has 13 residues. CDR3 DNA sequence: TGCAGTGTTAGTGGGGGGGCCTACAATAAGCAGTCCTTC. Protein product: CSVSGGAYNKQSF.

The rearrangement joins TRBV6-1 to TRBJ2-1; 9 bases map to TRBD2. The germline gives CDR1 MNHNS, CDR2 SASEGT. The CDR3 covers 15 residues. The J segment lost 7 bases and the V segment lost 8 bases, leaving 12 bases of the junction unmatched. This CDR3 reads CASLSRTSESNEQFF. The CDR3 DNA is TGTGCCAGCCTTTCCCGGACTAGCGAGTCAAATGAGCAGTTCTTC.

This chain connects TRBV7-9 to TRBJ2-3; unclear D gene. This CDR3 has 14 residues. Germline values: CDR1 SEHNR, CDR2 FQNEAQ (reference sequence). The V gene lost 8 bases and the J gene lost 2 bases, with 14 bases spanning the gap. The CDR3 sequence is CASRRRGNTDTQYF. The CDR3 coding sequence is TGTGCCAGCCGCCGGCGAGGTAACACAGATACGCAGTATTTT.

This clonotype has only a few counts. A read error may explain this, as a much larger clone is one base away. The chain links TRBV21-1 to TRBJ2-7. TRBV21-1 is an annotated pseudogene. CDR3 size: 13 residues. The CDR3 is CASSWTESYEQYF. In DNA, the CDR3 is TGTGCCAGCAGTTGGACGGAATCCTACGAGCAGTACTTC.

This clonotype was detected a few times. This sequence joins TRBV11-3 and TRBJ2-1; TRBD1 aligns across 10 bases. The CDR3 sequence is 15 residues long. After removal of 5 bases from V and 6 bases from J, the junction contained 7 bases not matched to a gene. Germline-derived CDR1 and CDR2 are SGHNT and YENEEA. The CDR3 nucleotides read TGTGCCAGCAGCGGGTCCGGGACAGGGGTCAATGAGCAGTTCTTC. It is translated as CASSGSGTGVNEQFF.

This clonotype was observed many times. This rearrangement joins TRBV12-3 or TRBV12-4 to TRBJ2-7, with TRBD1 matching over 7 bases. The CDR3 has 12 residues. V lost 6 bases and J lost 3; bases outside the gene matches: 2. For the CDR3, the DNA is TGTGCCAGCAGCAGACAGGGCTACGAGCAGTACTTC. Protein sequence: CASSRQGYEQYF.

This chain joins TRBV14 and TRBJ2-5, with 10 bases fitting TRBD2. J gave up 5 bases and V 1 base, and 7 bases lay outside the gene matches. The CDR3 contains 16 residues. CDR1 and CDR2 (germline): SGHDN, FVKESK. The CDR3 loop is CASSQVPAGGLETQYF. The CDR3 region has the DNA TGTGCCAGCAGCCAAGTCCCAGCGGGGGGGCTGGAGACCCAGTACTTC.

This rearrangement joins TRBV11-1 to TRBJ1-2, with 8 nucleotides matching TRBD1. This CDR3 spans 14 amino acids. V gave up 5 bases and J gave up 8 bases; unmatched junction bases: 10. The germline V gene has CDR1 SGHAT and CDR2 FQDESV (reference sequence). CDR3 DNA sequence: TGTGCCAGCAGCGCGCCAGGGGGCTTGGAGGGCTACACCTTC. Its translation is CASSAPGGLEGYTF.

This clonotype was detected only a few times. V and J are TRBV3-1 and TRBJ1-2; no reliable D call. Trimming took off 1 base at V and 4 bases at J, with 13 bases between the two ends. CDR3 length equals 15 residues. The germline gives CDR1 LGHDT, CDR2 YNNKEL (reference sequence). CDR3 sequence (DNA): TGTGCCAGCAGCCAAGGAGGAGGGATCGGCTATGGCTACACCTTC. It is translated as CASSQGGGIGYGYTF.

CDR3 in DNA: TGTGCCAGCAGTTTACACCCACCCCTGAACACTGAAGCTTTCTTT. This sequence encodes CASSLHPPLNTEAFF. The chain couples TRBV12-3 or TRBV12-4 to TRBJ1-1; D remains unclear. The V end lost 2 bases, the J end lost 0 bases, and 10 bases lay between the germline ends. The CDR3 totals 15 residues.